What follows are 23 T cell receptor beta chains derived from one specimen sequenced in a study of blood T cell repertoires in COVID-19. Assay used: immunoSEQ multiplex PCR; TCRdb lists only in-frame clones, some missing. The sample carries about 390,000 clones, roughly 86% recorded once. Sequenced sample: peripheral blood. The receptors here all came from a woman in her sixties with COVID-19, enrolled during active disease.

The chain combines TRBV3-1 (or the pseudogene TRBV3-2) with TRBJ2-3; tentatively, D is TRBD2 (6 bases). CDR1 and CDR2 (germline): LGHDT, YNNKEL (reference sequence). This CDR3 spans 17 amino acids. The V and J ends lost 0 bases and 1 base respectively, with 14 bases between them. The CDR3 is CASSQDYRESGTDTQYF. The CDR3, as DNA: TGTGCCAGCAGCCAAGACTACCGGGAGTCAGGCACAGATACGCAGTATTTT.

The chain carries TRBV11-1 and TRBJ2-7; 7 bases fit TRBD1. The CDR3 is 15 residues long. The germline V gene encodes CDR1 SGHAT and CDR2 FQDESV (reference sequence). Trimming at V came to 2 bases and at J to 0 bases, leaving 4 bases not matched to a gene. DNA for the CDR3: TGTGCCAGCAGCTTACGACAGGGAAGCTCCTACGAGCAGTACTTC. Its protein product is CASSLRQGSSYEQYF.

The CDR3 here is CASSQEAGQTQYF. CDR3 DNA sequence: TGTGCCAGCAGCCAAGAGGCGGGGCAGACCCAGTACTTC. This sequence joins TRBV4-2 and TRBJ2-5, with D tentatively TRBD2 (6 bases). CDR3 length: 13 residues. In germline, CDR1 is LGHNA, CDR2 YNFKEQ. V was trimmed by 0 bases and J by 6 bases, leaving 8 bases between them.

V is TRBV9 and J is TRBJ2-3; D ambiguous. CDR1 and CDR2 from the germline V gene are SGDLS and YYNGEE. V lost 4 bases and J lost 4, with 13 bases in between. The CDR3 has 14 amino acids. CDR3 nucleotides: TGTGCCAGCAGCTTAACTACCTATTCAGATACGCAGTATTTT. As protein: CASSLTTYSDTQYF.

The chain links TRBV18 to TRBJ2-7, with a possible D match to TRBD1 (5 bases). The germline V gene has CDR1 KGHSH and CDR2 LQKENI. The CDR3 has 13 residues. The V gene lost 6 bases and the J gene lost 3 bases, with 12 bases spanning the gap. CDR3: CASSPAQGYEQYF. The CDR3 DNA follows: TGTGCCAGCTCCCCAGCCCAGGGCTACGAGCAGTACTTC.

This clone is a singleton in its sample. The V and J genes are TRBV28 and TRBJ1-1, with D unresolved. The V gene's germline CDR1 is MDHEN and CDR2 SYDVKM. This CDR3 comprises 11 residues. Trimming pared 7 bases from V and 4 bases from J, leaving 7 bases between. CDR3 in amino acids: CASTGLTEAFF. The CDR3 nucleotides read TGTGCCAGCACAGGACTCACTGAAGCTTTCTTT.

The chain combines TRBV12-3 or TRBV12-4 with TRBJ1-2, with a possible D match to TRBD1 (6 bases). Trimming pared 8 bases from V and 4 bases from J, leaving 11 bases between. The CDR3 loop spans 12 amino acids. The CDR3 nucleotides are TGTGCCAGCTTGACAGGAACCTATGGCTACACCTTC. This gives the protein CASLTGTYGYTF.

J is TRBJ2-7 and V is TRBV7-7, with D perhaps matching TRBD1 (5 bases). This CDR3 region has 13 residues. Germline V CDR1 and CDR2: SSHAT, FNYEAQ (reference sequence). The DNA of the CDR3 is TGTGCTATCGACAGTTCCCCAGGGTACGAGCAGTACTTC. The encoded protein is CAIDSSPGYEQYF.

This chain links TRBV5-5 with TRBJ1-1; D is ambiguous. The CDR3 runs to 14 residues. Trimming took 4 bases from V and 1 from J, leaving 11 bases between them. Germline CDR1 and CDR2: SGHKS and YYEKEE (reference sequence). The CDR3 region is CASSARGGNTEAFF. The CDR3 DNA reads as TGTGCCAGCAGCGCCCGGGGAGGGAACACTGAAGCTTTCTTT.

This chain joins TRBV6-5 and TRBJ1-4; TRBD1 matches at 9 bases. The V segment lost 6 bases and the J segment 8 bases; nucleotides outside the gene matches: 7. Germline V gene data show CDR1 as MNHEY and CDR2 as SVGAGI. The length of the CDR3 is 14 residues. The CDR3, as DNA: TGTGCCAGCAGCAACAGGGGGCAGGAGGAAAAACTGTTTTTT. Translating it yields CASSNRGQEEKLFF.

This clone has only one observation. The J gene is TRBJ1-1, the V gene TRBV28; tentatively, D is TRBD1 (6 bases). The CDR3 totals 14 residues. Germline CDR1 MDHEN, CDR2 SYDVKM. Trimming shortened V by 2 bases and J by 0 bases, and 7 bases separated the two germline ends. The CDR3 is CASSLTGMNTEAFF. Here the CDR3 DNA reads TGTGCCAGCAGTTTAACAGGGATGAACACTGAAGCTTTCTTT.

This clone has more than one count but fewer than ten. Other DNA sequences of this sample code for an identical CDR3. The genes are TRBV5-1 and TRBJ2-7; D call uncertain. Per germline, CDR1 SGHRS and CDR2 YFSETQ. V lost 0 bases to trimming and J lost 1 base, with 5 bases between them. The CDR3 runs 13 residues. DNA of the CDR3: TGCGCCAGCAGCTTGGCAGTTTCCTACGAGCAGTACTTC. Protein sequence: CASSLAVSYEQYF. Filled out from reference TRBV5-1 and TRBJ2-7, the complete variable domain reads KAGVTQTPRYLIKTRGQQVTLSCSPISGHRSVSWYQQTPGQGLQFLFEYFSETQRNKGNFPGRFSGRQFSNSRSEMNVSTLELGDSALYLCASSLAVSYEQYFGPGTRLTVT.

The chain recombines TRBV6-2 or TRBV6-3 with TRBJ2-7; the D is unclear. The CDR3 has 12 amino acids. V was shortened by 2 bases and J by 5 bases, with 7 bases between the two germline ends. The germline V gene has CDR1 MNHEY and CDR2 SVGEGT. The CDR3: CASSYPPDEQYF. The CDR3 DNA reads TGTGCCAGCAGTTACCCCCCCGACGAGCAGTACTTC.

The rearrangement joins TRBV4-1 to TRBJ1-2, with a weak D call TRBD1 (6 bases). From germline, CDR1 is MGHRA and CDR2 YSYEKL. The CDR3 runs to 17 residues. V lost 0 bases to trimming and J lost 7 bases, with 21 bases between them. CDR3: CASSQDLTLGGARGYTF. CDR3 DNA: TGCGCCAGCAGCCAAGATTTGACCCTTGGGGGGGCGCGTGGCTACACCTTC.

The sample holds a few counts of this clone. The DNA for the CDR3 is TGTGCCAGCTCACCAGATAAACCCGGGGTCCCGTACTTC. Translation: CASSPDKPGVPYF. The rearrangement joins TRBV18 to TRBJ2-7; weak D call: TRBD2 (5 bases). CDR1 and CDR2 from the germline V gene are KGHSH and LQKENI. The ends were cut back, 2 bases at V and 12 bases at J, with 17 bases in the middle. This CDR3 contains 13 residues.

This chain joins TRBV30 and TRBJ2-7, with TRBD2 as a possible D gene (5 bases). Germline CDR1 GTSNPN, CDR2 SVGIG (reference sequence). Trimming took off 5 bases at V and 5 bases at J, with 13 bases between the two ends. This CDR3 spans 12 amino acids. CDR3 DNA sequence: TGTGCCTGGCGGGAACCCCTCAACGAGCAGTACTTC. This encodes CAWREPLNEQYF. Using reference TRBV30 and TRBJ2-7 for the parts outside the CDR3, the full variable domain is SQTIHQWPATLVQPVGSPLSLECTVEGTSNPNLYWYRQAAGRGLQLLFYSVGIGQISSEVPQNLSASRPQDRQFILSSKKLLLSDSGFYLCAWREPLNEQYFGPGTRLTVT.

CDR3 region: CASSESGQGNTEAFF. The CDR3 region has the DNA TGTGCCAGCAGTGAGTCGGGACAGGGGAACACTGAAGCTTTCTTT. The genes are TRBV25-1 and TRBJ1-1, with TRBD1 matching over 9 bases. This CDR3 region has 15 residues. V lost 3 bases, J lost 1 base, and 3 bases stayed unmatched. CDR1 and CDR2 from the germline V gene are MGHDK and SYGVNS.

The chain links TRBV6-2 or TRBV6-3 to TRBJ1-3, with unresolved D. V lost 4 bases and J 4 bases, leaving 11 bases between the germline ends. Germline V lookup: CDR1 MNHEY, CDR2 SVGEGT. CDR3 length: 14 amino acids. The CDR3 nucleotides are TGTGCCAGCAGTTCCAACATGGGCGGAAACACCATATATTTT. Protein product: CASSSNMGGNTIYF.

This chain joins TRBV5-8 and TRBJ1-5; the D is unclear. This CDR3 is built from 14 residues. Trimming cost V 4 bases and J 3 bases, with 11 bases left between them. The germline V gene has CDR1 SGHTS and CDR2 YDEGEE. The CDR3 spells CASSRRVLNQPQHF. Written as DNA, the CDR3 is TGTGCCAGCAGCAGACGGGTCCTCAATCAGCCCCAGCATTTT. The whole variable domain, remainder taken from reference TRBV5-8 and TRBJ1-5, is EAGVTQSPTHLIKTRGQQATLRCSPISGHTSVYWYQQALGLGLQFLLWYDEGEERNRGNFPPRFSGRQFPNYSSELNVNALELEDSALYLCASSRRVLNQPQHFGDGTRLSIL.

This clone showed up just a few times. This sequence joins TRBV29-1 and TRBJ2-5; TRBD2 matches at 13 bases. V lost 5 bases to trimming and J lost 4 bases; unmatched junction nucleotides: 1. CDR1 SQVTM and CDR2 ANQGSEA come from the germline V gene. This CDR3 spans 13 amino acids. In nucleotides, the CDR3 is TGCAGCGTTCGGACTAGCGGGGGAGAGACCCAGTACTTC. Encoded protein: CSVRTSGGETQYF. The whole variable domain, filled in from reference TRBV29-1 and TRBJ2-5, reads SAVISQKPSRDICQRGTSLTIQCQVDSQVTMMFWYRQQPGQSLTLIATANQGSEATYESGFVIDKFPISRPNLTFSTLTVSNMSPEDSSIYLCSVRTSGGETQYFGPGTRLLVL.

This clone occurred once. Other DNA sequences of this sample code for an identical CDR3. J is TRBJ2-5 and V is TRBV10-3; 8 bases fit TRBD1. After removal of 5 bases from V and 2 bases from J, the junction contained 1 base not matched to a gene. Per germline, CDR1 ENHRY and CDR2 SYGVKD. The CDR3 is made up of 13 amino acids. The CDR3: CAISWTGQETQYF. CDR3 nucleotide sequence: TGTGCCATCAGTTGGACAGGGCAAGAGACCCAGTACTTC.

This clone showed up just once. The J gene is TRBJ1-2, the V gene TRBV3-1 (or the pseudogene TRBV3-2); D unresolved. Germline V CDR1 and CDR2: LGHDT, YNNKEL (reference sequence). V lost 2 bases and J 1 base, leaving 14 bases between the germline ends. CDR3 length: 16 amino acids. The CDR3 sequence: CASSQSTGKINYGYTF. The CDR3 coding sequence is TGTGCCAGCAGCCAATCCACCGGGAAGATTAACTATGGCTACACCTTC.

A note on this clone: This sample includes further DNA sequences coding for the same CDR3. V and J are TRBV5-1 and TRBJ1-2; D is possibly TRBD1 (5 bases). The CDR3 length is 14 residues. The ends were cut back, 2 bases at V and 2 bases at J, with 10 bases in the middle. CDR1 is SGHRS, CDR2 YFSETQ, per germline. Here the CDR3 reads CASSLWAGNYGYTF. The CDR3 DNA reads as TGCGCCAGCAGCTTATGGGCAGGGAACTATGGCTACACCTTC.